Listed below are T cell receptor beta chains from one sample, sequenced in a study of T cells in placental villitis. Repertoires were generated with immunoSEQ multiplex PCR, while TCRdb's copy carries only in-frame clones and drops some. The sample shows about 3,100 clones, roughly 79% of them seen only once. Sequencing was done on a sample of placental tissue containing maternal and fetal cells. The receptors shown here come from a human patient with infectious villitis; the placental T cells may come from both mother and fetus. Each CDR3 is given with its conserved first and last residue. The D gene is left open where the match is weak. Only part of the rows carry a size: once, few, many, or a class if the clone is expanded.

CDR3 DNA	CDR3 protein	V gene	J gene	clone size	D gene
TGTGCCAGCAGCTTGGACGGGACGCTGGCTAACTATGGCTACACCTTC	CASSLDGTLANYGYTF	TRBV2	TRBJ1-2	.	.
TGTGCCAGCAGTCGACGGGACAGGGGGGCGGCTGGGGCCAACGTCCTGACTTTC	CASSRRDRGAAGANVLTF	TRBV28	TRBJ2-6	.	TRBD1
TGCGCCAGCAGCGCCTTCCGGGACAGCATGAACACTGAAGCTTTCTTT	CASSAFRDSMNTEAFF	TRBV10-1	TRBJ1-1	.	TRBD1
TGTGCCAGTAGGGAGGGTAGCGGGGCTTCCTACAATGAGCAGTTCTTC	CASREGSGASYNEQFF	TRBV19	TRBJ2-1	once	TRBD2
TGTGCCAGCAGTTTATGGGCAGGCTTCACAGATACGCAGTATTTT	CASSLWAGFTDTQYF	TRBV27	TRBJ2-3	.	.
TGTGCCAGCAGTGATGAGGGAGAAAAACTGTTTTTT	CASSDEGEKLFF	TRBV2	TRBJ1-4	once	.
TGTGCCTGGAGCCCTCATCCCTACGAGCAGTACTTC	CAWSPHPYEQYF	TRBV30	TRBJ2-7	once	.
TGTGCTAGTGGTTTAGTAAGGGGTGACAACACTGAAGCTTTCTTT	CASGLVRGDNTEAFF	TRBV12-5	TRBJ1-1	.	.
TGCGCCAGCAGTGATGGCGTTATGAACACTGAAGCTTTCTTT	CASSDGVMNTEAFF	TRBV10-1	TRBJ1-1	large	.
TGCGCCAGCTCCGATACGAGGACGAACTATGGCTACACCTTC	CASSDTRTNYGYTF	TRBV5-1	TRBJ1-2	.	.
TGTGCCTGGAGTGAGGGATATAACACTGAAGCTTTCTTT	CAWSEGYNTEAFF	TRBV30	TRBJ1-1	.	.
TGTGCCAGTAGTATAGGAAGGGGTGGGGACTCAAGCTCTGGGGCCAACGTCCTGACTTTC	CASSIGRGGDSSSGANVLTF	TRBV19	TRBJ2-6	.	.
TGCGCCAGCAGCTTGGCCGGGGAGGGCTACACCTTC	CASSLAGEGYTF	TRBV5-1	TRBJ1-2	large	.
TGTGCCAGCAGTGTGGGACTAGCGGGGGGTGCAGATACGCAGTATTTT	CASSVGLAGGADTQYF	TRBV6-1	TRBJ2-3	.	TRBD2
TGTGCCAGCAGGACCGGGAGGACTGAAGCTTTCTTT	CASRTGRTEAFF	TRBV28	TRBJ1-1	.	.
TGTGCCAGCAGTCTCCGACGGATCTACGAGCAGTACTTC	CASSLRRIYEQYF	TRBV12-3/TRBV12-4	TRBJ2-7	.	.
TGTGCCAGCAGCCGGGACACTATTTTTGAAGCTTTCTTT	CASSRDTIFEAFF	TRBV6-6	TRBJ1-1	.	.
TGCAGCGTCGACAGGGGCGACGAAAAACTGTTTTTT	CSVDRGDEKLFF	TRBV29-1	TRBJ1-4	few	TRBD1
TGCGCCAGCAGCCAATATAGCGGGGGGTCCGGGGAGCTGTTTTTT	CASSQYSGGSGELFF	TRBV4-3	TRBJ2-2	once	TRBD2
TGTGCCAGCAGCCAATACCCCTCGTTGGAAGCTTTCTTT	CASSQYPSLEAFF	TRBV3-1/TRBV3-2	TRBJ1-1	.	.
TGTGCCAGCAGCCTCGGGACAGGGATGCAGTCACCCCTCCACTTT	CASSLGTGMQSPLHF	TRBV7-2	TRBJ1-6	.	TRBD1
TGTGCCAGCAGTGAAAAGGACCACTACGAGCAGTACTTC	CASSEKDHYEQYF	TRBV6-1	TRBJ2-7	.	.
TGTGCCAGCAGACCTACAATAAAACAAGAGACCCAGTACTTC	CASRPTIKQETQYF	TRBV6-5	TRBJ2-5	.	.
TGTGCCAGCAGCCAAGACAGGCGGGGACAAGAGACCCAGTACTTC	CASSQDRRGQETQYF	TRBV3-1/TRBV3-2	TRBJ2-5	.	.
TGTGCCAGCACCCCCCAGGGGGCGTCTGGGGCCAACGTCCTGACTTTC	CASTPQGASGANVLTF	TRBV28	TRBJ2-6	.	TRBD1
TGTGCCAGCAGCGGTACCGGGACAGTGAACACTGGGGAGCTGTTTTTT	CASSGTGTVNTGELFF	TRBV7-9	TRBJ2-2	.	TRBD1
TGTGCCAGCAGGAGAGGACAGGACTATGGCTACACCTTC	CASRRGQDYGYTF	TRBV3-1/TRBV3-2	TRBJ1-2	.	TRBD1
TGTGCCAGCAGTGAATTCGGCAGGGGGGTGGCCTACGAGCAGTACTTC	CASSEFGRGVAYEQYF	TRBV6-1	TRBJ2-7	large	.
TGTGCCAGCAGTGAATATCAAGAGGCTTTCTTT	CASSEYQEAFF	TRBV25-1	TRBJ1-1	few	.
TGTGCCAGCAGTTTAAACGGGGGACCCCATTATGGCACAGATACGCAGTATTTT	CASSLNGGPHYGTDTQYF	TRBV27	TRBJ2-3	.	.
TGTGCCACCAGTGATTTTCCTAGCGGGGGGAAAGAGGTTTCCCAAGAGACCCAGTACTTC	CATSDFPSGGKEVSQETQYF	TRBV24-1	TRBJ2-5	.	TRBD2
TGTGCCAGCTCGCCCAAGACTAGCGGGGGGTCGAATGAGCAGTTCTTC	CASSPKTSGGSNEQFF	TRBV18	TRBJ2-1	.	TRBD2
TGTGCCAGCAGTGAAGGGACGGGGGCCGAGACCCAGTACTTC	CASSEGTGAETQYF	TRBV2	TRBJ2-5	once	.
TGCGCCAGCAGCACTGGACAGGGGAACACTGAAGCTTTCTTT	CASSTGQGNTEAFF	TRBV5-1	TRBJ1-1	.	TRBD1
TGTGCCAGCAGCGGACCTAGCGGGGGGAGCAATGAGCAGTTCTTC	CASSGPSGGSNEQFF	TRBV9	TRBJ2-1	.	TRBD2
TGTGCCAGCAGCTTGGTCGGGGGGCCTTACAATGAGCAGTTCTTC	CASSLVGGPYNEQFF	TRBV5-6	TRBJ2-1	.	.
TGTGCCAGCAGTGTAGGCCTTGCAACTAATGAAAAACTGTTTTTT	CASSVGLATNEKLFF	TRBV2	TRBJ1-4	.	.
TGTGCCAGCAGCTTAGATGGGACAGGGGTGGGCTATGGCTACACCTTC	CASSLDGTGVGYGYTF	TRBV7-2	TRBJ1-2	.	TRBD1
TGTGCCACCAGTGCCGGGCGGAACACTGAAGCTTTCTTT	CATSAGRNTEAFF	TRBV24-1	TRBJ1-1	.	.
TGTGCCAGCAGCTTTTCTTCTCGGGGGAACACTGAAGCTTTCTTT	CASSFSSRGNTEAFF	TRBV7-8	TRBJ1-1	.	.
TGTGCCAGCAGCTTAGAACTAGCGGGGGGCACAGATACGCAGTATTTT	CASSLELAGGTDTQYF	TRBV7-3	TRBJ2-3	.	TRBD2
TGTGCTCAGCAGGGAGGCAAGGCTAATGAAAAACTGTTTTTT	CAQQGGKANEKLFF	TRBV6-5	TRBJ1-4	.	.
TGTGCCAGCAGCTTCCTAGCGGGGAACACCGGGGAGCTGTTTTTT	CASSFLAGNTGELFF	TRBV7-9	TRBJ2-2	.	TRBD2
TGCGCCAGCAGCCGAACTAGCGGGGGGCGTAACAACAATGAGCAGTTCTTC	CASSRTSGGRNNNEQFF	TRBV5-1	TRBJ2-1	once	TRBD2
TGTGCCAGCACGAGACTGATGAGCTCCTACGAGCAGTACTTC	CASTRLMSSYEQYF	TRBV6-5	TRBJ2-7	.	.